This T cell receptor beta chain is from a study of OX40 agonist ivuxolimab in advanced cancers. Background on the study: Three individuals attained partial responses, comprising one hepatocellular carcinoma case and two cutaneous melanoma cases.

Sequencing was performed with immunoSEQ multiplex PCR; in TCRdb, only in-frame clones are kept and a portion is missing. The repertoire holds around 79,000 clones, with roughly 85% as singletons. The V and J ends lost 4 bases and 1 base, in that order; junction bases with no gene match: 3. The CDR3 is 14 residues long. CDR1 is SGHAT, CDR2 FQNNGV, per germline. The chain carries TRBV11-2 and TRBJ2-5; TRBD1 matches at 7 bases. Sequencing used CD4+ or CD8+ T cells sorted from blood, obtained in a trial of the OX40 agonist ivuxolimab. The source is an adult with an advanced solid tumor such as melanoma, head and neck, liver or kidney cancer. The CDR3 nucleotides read TGTGCCAGCAGCTACGGGACAGTCCAAGAGACCCAGTACTTC. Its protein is CASSYGTVQETQYF.